These 32 T cell receptor beta chains originate from one sample sequenced in a study of Ad26.COV2.S vaccination and SARS-CoV-2 variants. As for treatment: 19 received Ad26.COV2.S at low or high dose, single or two shots; several received placebo; per-sample allocation not given. At day 63 after the first vaccine or placebo injection, samples were drawn. Some clones are missing from TCRdb's copy, which holds only in-frame ones; the method was immunoSEQ multiplex PCR. Of around 400,000 clones listed, 80% to 90% are singletons. Sequenced material: peripheral blood, taken in a trial of Ad26.COV2.S vaccine versus placebo. Every receptor here comes from a person aged 18-60 years who received the Ad26.COV2.S COVID-19 vaccine or a placebo.

This sequence joins TRBV6-2 or TRBV6-3 and TRBJ1-6; D remains ambiguous. CDR3 length: 12 residues. The V gene lost 3 bases and the J gene lost 9 bases, with 6 bases spanning the gap. Germline values: CDR1 MNHEY, CDR2 SVGEGT. DNA for the CDR3: TGTGCCAGCAGTTATGTCCGTTCACCCCTCCACTTT. It codes for CASSYVRSPLHF.

V and J are TRBV3-1 (or the pseudogene TRBV3-2) and TRBJ1-2, with TRBD1 identical over 8 bases. The V segment lost 4 bases and the J segment 3 bases; nucleotides outside the gene matches: 4. Looked up from germline, CDR1 is LGHDT and CDR2 is YNNKEL (reference sequence). There are 14 residues in the CDR3. The CDR3 loop is CASSPGGGDYGYTF. The CDR3 nucleotides read TGTGCCAGCAGCCCAGGGGGCGGGGACTATGGCTACACCTTC.

The rearrangement joins TRBV5-1 to TRBJ1-2; D is undetermined. V was trimmed by 4 bases and J by 0 bases, leaving 13 bases between them. The V gene's germline CDR1 is SGHRS and CDR2 YFSETQ. This CDR3 spans 15 amino acids. CDR3 loop: CASSPQGNTNYGYTF. The CDR3 DNA reads TGCGCCAGCAGCCCCCAAGGGAACACTAACTATGGCTACACCTTC.

V usage is TRBV7-3 and J usage is TRBJ1-3; no firm D call. Germline CDR1 reads SGHTA; CDR2 reads FQGTGA. The V end lost 4 bases, the J end lost 0 bases, and 10 bases lay between the germline ends. This CDR3 is built from 15 residues. The CDR3 DNA reads as TGTGCCAGCAGCTCCGGACCTCTCTCTGGAAACACCATATATTTT. The encoded protein is CASSSGPLSGNTIYF.

The chain uses TRBV2 and TRBJ2-1, with a tentative D call TRBD2 (5 bases). This CDR3 is 16 amino acids long. Germline CDR1 reads SNHLY; CDR2 reads FYNNEI. The V end lost 3 bases, the J end lost 0 bases, and 12 bases lay between the germline ends. Written as DNA, the CDR3 is TGTGCCAGCAGTGACCCAACTAGGAGCTCCTACAATGAGCAGTTCTTC. It translates to CASSDPTRSSYNEQFF.

V and J are TRBV6-5 and TRBJ1-1, with D unclear. Trimming removed 3 bases from V and 3 bases from J, with 8 bases in between. This CDR3 is built from 13 residues. From germline, CDR1 is MNHEY and CDR2 SVGAGI. As DNA, the CDR3 is TGTGCCAGCAGTTATCGCGGGTACACTGAAGCTTTCTTT. Its protein is CASSYRGYTEAFF.

V and J are TRBV4-1 and TRBJ2-1; 8 nucleotides line up with TRBD2. The CDR3 length is 18 residues. The germline V gene encodes CDR1 MGHRA and CDR2 YSYEKL. Unmatched junction bases numbered 17, after V lost 1 base and J lost 9 bases. This CDR3 is CASSQGPIAGGPHGEQFF. The CDR3 nucleotides are TGCGCCAGCAGCCAAGGACCAATCGCGGGGGGCCCGCACGGTGAGCAGTTCTTC.

This clone was counted between two and nine times. This sequence joins TRBV9 and TRBJ2-1, with a weak D call TRBD2 (5 bases). Germline V gene data show CDR1 as SGDLS and CDR2 as YYNGEE. V was cut by 0 bases and J by 7 bases, with 17 bases left in between. The CDR3 is made up of 16 amino acids. The CDR3 reads CASSVAGGEGGNEQFF. In DNA, the CDR3 is TGTGCCAGCAGCGTAGCTGGTGGAGAGGGTGGGAATGAGCAGTTCTTC.

In this sample, this clone turned up many times. The V and J genes are TRBV21-1 and TRBJ1-2; the tabulated D call, TRBD1, remains unverified against the DNA. TRBV21-1 has pseudogene status. The CDR3 covers 14 residues. The CDR3 nucleotides are TGTGCCAGCAGCAAACGGGGACAAAAATATGGCTACACCTTC. This sequence encodes CASSKRGQKYGYTF.

J is TRBJ2-5 and V is TRBV27; no reliable D call. The germline V gene encodes CDR1 MNHEY and CDR2 SMNVEV (reference sequence). Trimming shortened V by 2 bases and J by 5 bases, and 9 bases separated the two germline ends. The CDR3 totals 13 residues. The CDR3 sequence: CASSLRDSETQYF. DNA for the CDR3: TGTGCCAGCAGTTTAAGGGATTCTGAGACCCAGTACTTC.

The rearrangement uses TRBV27 and TRBJ2-3; D unclear. Germline loops: CDR1 MNHEY, CDR2 SMNVEV (reference sequence). V lost 0 bases and J lost 5, with 3 bases in between. The CDR3 runs 12 residues. The CDR3 bases are TGTGCCAGCAGTTTATCCGGAGATACGCAGTATTTT. This encodes CASSLSGDTQYF.

This rearrangement joins TRBV7-9 to TRBJ2-5; TRBD1 matches at 7 bases. With V trimmed by 6 bases and J by 5 bases, 12 bases remained unmatched. The CDR3 totals 15 residues. CDR1 and CDR2 from the germline V gene are SEHNR and FQNEAQ (reference sequence). CDR3 sequence (DNA): TGTGCCAGCAGGGCTAGACAGGGAAGTCGCGAGACCCAGTACTTC. This encodes CASRARQGSRETQYF.

A note on this clone: This CDR3 is also generated by other DNA sequences in the sample. The CDR3 loop reads CASSLGYGYTF. The CDR3 DNA reads TGCGCCAGCAGCTTGGGGTATGGCTACACCTTC. The chain carries TRBV5-1 and TRBJ1-2, with D unclear. V lost 0 bases, J lost 5 bases, and 2 bases lay in between. Germline V gene sequence: CDR1 SGHRS, CDR2 YFSETQ. This CDR3 contains 11 residues.

The chain is built from TRBV7-2 and TRBJ2-1; D is unresolved. The germline gives CDR1 SGHTA, CDR2 FQGNSA. CDR3 length: 12 amino acids. V lost 3 bases to trimming and J lost 10 bases, with 10 bases between them. The CDR3 region has the DNA TGTGCCAGCAGCTTGAGTCCGCAAGAGCAGTTCTTC. Translating it yields CASSLSPQEQFF.

The chain combines TRBV21-1 with TRBJ2-1; TRBD2, the D gene given by the table, was not confirmed from the DNA. TRBV21-1 corresponds to a pseudogene. The CDR3 loop spans 15 amino acids. The CDR3 coding sequence is TGTGCCAGCAGCAAACTCCTACTCCTGAGGAATGAGCAGTTCTTC. It codes for CASSKLLLLRNEQFF.

The chain uses TRBV3-1 (or the pseudogene TRBV3-2) and TRBJ2-2; D remains ambiguous. The CDR3 covers 14 residues. Germline V CDR1 and CDR2: LGHDT, YNNKEL (reference sequence). V shed 1 base and J shed 5 bases, with 8 bases lying between them. This CDR3 reads CASSQGTVTGELFF. The CDR3 DNA sequence: TGTGCCAGCAGCCAAGGAACCGTTACCGGGGAGCTGTTTTTT.

This rearrangement joins TRBV5-1 to TRBJ2-1, with 8 bases lining up with TRBD1. CDR1 is SGHRS, CDR2 YFSETQ, per germline. V shed 4 bases, J shed 8 bases, and the junction held 14 bases outside the gene matches. This CDR3 has 16 amino acids. For the CDR3, the DNA is TGCGCCAGCAGCACCAGTCGGACAGGGCTGGGTTATGAGCAGTTCTTC. Amino acids: CASSTSRTGLGYEQFF.

This rearrangement joins TRBV5-1 to TRBJ2-2; the match to TRBD1 covers 7 bases. The CDR3 runs 15 residues. The V gene end was trimmed by 2 bases and the J gene end by 2 bases; junction bases not matched to a gene: 3. CDR1 SGHRS and CDR2 YFSETQ come from the germline V gene. For the CDR3, the DNA is TGCGCCAGCAGCTTTAGGGGGCCCAACACCGGGGAGCTGTTTTTT. It is translated as CASSFRGPNTGELFF.

This sequence joins TRBV27 and TRBJ2-5; 7 bases match TRBD2. V was pared by 1 base and J by 2 bases, with 10 bases of the junction left unmatched. Per germline, CDR1 MNHEY and CDR2 SMNVEV (reference sequence). This CDR3 region has 17 residues. In nucleotides, the CDR3 is TGTGCCAGCAGTTTATTGTCGCCAGCGGGGAATCAAGAGACCCAGTACTTC. Translating it yields CASSLLSPAGNQETQYF.

This chain links TRBV10-3 with TRBJ1-5; D remains ambiguous. The V end was cut by 3 bases, the J end by 3 bases, with 6 bases between. CDR1 and CDR2 (germline): ENHRY, SYGVKD. The CDR3 extends over 13 amino acids. The CDR3 region is CAISEEDNQPQHF. The DNA for the CDR3 is TGTGCCATCAGTGAAGAGGACAATCAGCCCCAGCATTTT.

The chain carries TRBV5-1 and TRBJ2-5; no clear D gene. The V end lost 4 bases, the J end lost 0 bases, and 10 bases lay between the germline ends. This CDR3 region has 14 residues. CDR1 is SGHRS and CDR2 is YFSETQ in the germline V gene. The CDR3 spells CASSPMTDQETQYF. The CDR3 DNA reads TGCGCCAGCAGCCCAATGACGGACCAAGAGACCCAGTACTTC.

The chain uses TRBV6-6 and TRBJ2-2; unclear D gene. CDR3 length equals 13 residues. Germline V gene lookup returns CDR1 MNHNY and CDR2 SVGAGI (reference sequence). V was trimmed by 7 bases and J by 6 bases, leaving 12 bases between them. CDR3 protein: CASISRTSGELFF. The DNA of the CDR3 is TGTGCCAGCATATCCCGGACGTCCGGGGAGCTGTTTTTT.

V and J are TRBV13 and TRBJ2-7; D unresolved. Trimming took 5 bases from V and 3 from J, leaving 11 bases between them. The germline CDR1 and CDR2 sequences are PRHDT and FYEKMQ (reference sequence). The CDR3 has 13 amino acids. CDR3 nucleotide sequence: TGTGCCAGCAGCACCGGACGGAGCTACGAGCAGTACTTC. Protein sequence: CASSTGRSYEQYF.

The genes are TRBV29-1 and TRBJ1-1, with D possibly being TRBD1 (5 bases). There are 13 residues in the CDR3. Germline V lookup: CDR1 SQVTM, CDR2 ANQGSEA. The V end lost 8 bases, the J end lost 1 base, and 14 bases lay between the germline ends. The CDR3 coding sequence is TGCAGCACCCTGGGGGGTTCGAACACTGAAGCTTTCTTT. This gives the protein CSTLGGSNTEAFF.

The CDR3 coding sequence is TGTGCCAGCAGGCCCGGGACACCCTACGAGCAGTACTTC. Translation: CASRPGTPYEQYF. The chain employs TRBV2 and TRBJ2-7; possibly TRBD1 for D (6 bases). The ends were cut back, 6 bases at V and 2 bases at J, with 11 bases in the middle. This CDR3 has 13 residues. The germline gives CDR1 SNHLY, CDR2 FYNNEI.

The chain has TRBV5-4 and TRBJ2-7, with 12 positions matching TRBD2. After removal of 5 bases from V and 5 bases from J, the junction contained 5 bases not matched to a gene. Germline-derived CDR1 and CDR2 are SGHNT and YYREEE (reference sequence). This CDR3 has 14 residues. Here the CDR3 DNA reads TGTGCCAGCAGGCTAGCGGGAGGGCCCCACGAGCAGTACTTC. Protein sequence: CASRLAGGPHEQYF.

This clone is a singleton in its sample. V gene TRBV11-2 combines with J gene TRBJ2-1; TRBD2 agrees at 9 bases. There are 19 residues in the CDR3. The ends lost 5 bases at V and 0 bases at J; junction bases unmatched: 14. Germline CDR1 and CDR2: SGHAT and FQNNGV. The CDR3 region is CASSLRVAGEWSSYNEQFF. The CDR3 coding sequence is TGTGCCAGCAGCCTCCGAGTAGCGGGGGAGTGGAGCTCCTACAATGAGCAGTTCTTC.

The chain has TRBV6-4 and TRBJ2-1; 9 bases agree with TRBD1. The V and J ends lost 3 bases and 9 bases, in that order; junction bases with no gene match: 15. The length of the CDR3 is 17 residues. Germline V gene sequence: CDR1 MRHNA, CDR2 SNTAGT. This chain's CDR3 is CASSEEAETGGWGEQFF. In DNA form, the CDR3 reads TGTGCCAGCAGTGAAGAAGCGGAGACAGGGGGATGGGGTGAGCAGTTCTTC.

Here the CDR3 DNA reads TGTGCCAGCAGCTTAAATCCAGGGGGCATCGATGAGCAGTTCTTC. It specifies CASSLNPGGIDEQFF. This sequence joins TRBV7-3 and TRBJ2-1, with TRBD1 matching over 8 bases. V trimming: 1 base; J trimming: 8 bases; junction bases outside the gene matches: 7. The CDR3 runs 15 residues. From germline, CDR1 is SGHTA and CDR2 FQGTGA.

The CDR3 protein is CACQNTEAFF. CDR3 coding DNA: TGTGCCTGCCAGAACACTGAAGCTTTCTTT. The chain links TRBV30 to TRBJ1-1; D is unclear. The length of the CDR3 is 10 residues. Germline V lookup: CDR1 GTSNPN, CDR2 SVGIG (reference sequence). V lost 6 bases and J lost 1, with 3 bases in between.

The chain links TRBV19 to TRBJ1-1, with 8 positions matching TRBD1. There are 14 residues in the CDR3. CDR1 is LNHDA and CDR2 is SQIVND in the germline V gene (reference sequence). The V and J ends lost 8 bases and 3 bases, in that order; junction bases with no gene match: 8. The CDR3 sequence is CASLDRQGHTEAFF. The CDR3 nucleotides are TGTGCCAGTTTGGACCGACAGGGGCACACTGAAGCTTTCTTT.

The chain combines TRBV6-5 with TRBJ2-7; 9 nucleotides align to TRBD2. The V segment lost 6 bases and the J segment 4 bases; nucleotides outside the gene matches: 4. CDR1 and CDR2 (germline): MNHEY, SVGAGI. The CDR3 loop spans 13 amino acids. CDR3 DNA: TGTGCCAGCAGAGGCGGGGGGGCGTACGAGCAGTACTTC. It specifies CASRGGGAYEQYF.